What follows are 8 T cell receptor beta chains derived from one specimen sequenced in a study of T cell repertoires in cytomegalovirus infection. TCRdb processed the reads anew with MiXCR; each CDR3 protein has one entry. The table includes fewer than 900,000 distinct CDR3 sequences, 25% to 30% detected once. The antigens for these receptors are not known. The sequencing used cultured CD8+ T cells from PBMCs, collected from culture after CMV antigen stimulation. The source is a human donor in good health (CMV status not recorded). Some clones in this sample may be carry-over from other donors' samples.

The chain is built from TRBV2 and TRBJ1-4; D gene uncertain. V lost 2 bases to trimming and J lost 0 bases, with 19 bases between them. The germline V gene has CDR1 SNHLY and CDR2 FYNNEI. This CDR3 is 19 amino acids long. Here the CDR3 reads CASSETTPFGDSTNEKLFF. For the CDR3, the DNA is TGTGCCAGCAGTGAAACGACGCCCTTCGGGGATTCAACTAATGAAAAACTGTTTTTT.

The CDR3 protein is CASSPTGAMNTGELFF. CDR3 nucleotides: TGTGCCAGCAGCCCAACAGGGGCGATGAACACCGGGGAGCTGTTTTTT. V and J are TRBV28 and TRBJ2-2, with 7 bases identical to TRBD1. Germline CDR1 reads MDHEN; CDR2 reads SYDVKM. V shed 6 bases and J 1 base; nucleotides not matched to a gene: 8. This CDR3 spans 16 amino acids.

This clonotype was detected ten times or more. The chain is built from TRBV4-1 and TRBJ2-1; D may match TRBD1 or TRBD2 (6 bases each). V was clipped by 0 bases and J by 0 bases, with 12 bases between them. In germline, CDR1 is MGHRA, CDR2 YSYEKL. This CDR3 has 17 residues. The CDR3 protein is CASSQDDGGSSYNEQFF. DNA for the CDR3: TGCGCCAGCAGCCAAGATGACGGGGGCAGCTCCTACAATGAGCAGTTCTTC.

This sequence joins TRBV4-1 and TRBJ2-7; 11 bases align to TRBD2. The V and J ends lost 3 bases and 0 bases, in that order; junction bases with no gene match: 22. The V gene's germline CDR1 is MGHRA and CDR2 YSYEKL. This CDR3 contains 22 residues. CDR3: CASSQLAASWASGGPSSYEQYF. The CDR3 nucleotides are TGCGCCAGCAGCCAGCTTGCGGCAAGTTGGGCTAGCGGGGGGCCGAGCTCCTACGAGCAGTACTTC.

The rearrangement links TRBV29-1 to TRBJ2-1; D uncertain. This CDR3 is 11 amino acids long. The V gene lost 3 bases and the J gene lost 5 bases, with 5 bases spanning the gap. Germline V gives CDR1 SQVTM, CDR2 ANQGSEA. The CDR3 region has the DNA TGCAGCGTTGAGGCCGACAATGAGCAGTTCTTC. It codes for CSVEADNEQFF.

Ten or more counts support this clonotype. CDR3 bases: TGTGCCAGCAGCTTGGGTAATTGGGCTGAAGCTTTCTTT. Translation gives CASSLGNWAEAFF. V and J are TRBV5-4 and TRBJ1-1, with D unresolved. Trimming left V 0 bases short and J 6 bases short, with 9 bases between. The CDR3 loop spans 13 amino acids. From germline, CDR1 is SGHNT and CDR2 YYREEE (reference sequence).

This chain uses TRBV27 with TRBJ1-2, with unresolved D. The CDR3 is 14 residues long. Trimming pared 3 bases from V and 4 bases from J, leaving 12 bases between. The V gene's germline CDR1 is MNHEY and CDR2 SMNVEV (reference sequence). This CDR3 is CASSFKRTSYGYTF. Written as DNA, the CDR3 is TGTGCCAGCAGTTTTAAAAGGACCTCCTATGGCTACACCTTC.

The J gene is TRBJ2-2, the V gene TRBV7-6; 13 bases are a match to TRBD2. J was trimmed by 4 bases and V by 4 bases; bases with no gene match: 3. The CDR3 runs to 16 residues. From germline, CDR1 is SGHVS and CDR2 FNYEAQ. The CDR3 DNA reads TGTGCCAGCAGCTATACTAGCGGGGGGGTCACCGGGGAGCTGTTTTTT. It codes for CASSYTSGGVTGELFF.